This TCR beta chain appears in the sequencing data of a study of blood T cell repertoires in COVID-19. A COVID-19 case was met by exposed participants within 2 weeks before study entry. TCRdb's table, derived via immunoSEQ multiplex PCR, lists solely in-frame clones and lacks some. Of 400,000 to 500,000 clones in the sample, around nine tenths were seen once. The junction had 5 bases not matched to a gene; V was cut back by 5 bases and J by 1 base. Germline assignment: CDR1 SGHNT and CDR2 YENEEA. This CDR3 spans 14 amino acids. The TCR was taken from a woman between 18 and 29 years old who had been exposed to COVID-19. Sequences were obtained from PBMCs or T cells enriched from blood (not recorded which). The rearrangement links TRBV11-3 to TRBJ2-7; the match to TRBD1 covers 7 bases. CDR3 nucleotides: TGTGCCAGCAGCCCTCGGACAGGATCCTACGAGCAGTACTTC. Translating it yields CASSPRTGSYEQYF.